These 3 T cell receptor beta chains originate from one sample sequenced in a study of blood T cell repertoires in COVID-19. Produced via immunoSEQ multiplex PCR; TCRdb's table is partial and in-frame only. The sample has approximately 90,000 clones; 79% are singletons. Sequenced: peripheral blood. The receptors here all came from a man aged 70 or older with acute or convalescent COVID-19.

The V call is TRBV7-9, the J call TRBJ2-1; D might be TRBD2 (7 bases). Trimming shortened V by 0 bases and J by 4 bases, and 10 bases separated the two germline ends. Germline CDR1 and CDR2: SEHNR and FQNEAQ (reference sequence). This CDR3 has 15 residues. CDR3 nucleotides: TGTGCCAGCAGCTTAGCGGGGGGGCTATACAATGAGCAGTTCTTC. It codes for CASSLAGGLYNEQFF.

The chain uses TRBV6-5 and TRBJ1-5, with 8 bases fitting TRBD1. The germline gives CDR1 MNHEY, CDR2 SVGAGI. With V trimmed by 6 bases and J by 4 bases, 5 bases remained unmatched. The CDR3 extends over 14 amino acids. The CDR3 sequence is CASSRGLRNQPQHF. The CDR3 DNA reads as TGTGCCAGCAGCAGGGGGCTAAGGAATCAGCCCCAGCATTTT.

The chain couples TRBV19 to TRBJ1-1; weak D call: TRBD1 (5 bases). Germline V CDR1 and CDR2: LNHDA, SQIVND (reference sequence). The V and J ends lost 6 bases and 0 bases respectively, with 14 bases between them. The CDR3 has 15 residues. CDR3 nucleotide sequence: TGTGCCAGTAGGCCTACGGGGGGACTGAACACTGAAGCTTTCTTT. Amino acid sequence: CASRPTGGLNTEAFF.